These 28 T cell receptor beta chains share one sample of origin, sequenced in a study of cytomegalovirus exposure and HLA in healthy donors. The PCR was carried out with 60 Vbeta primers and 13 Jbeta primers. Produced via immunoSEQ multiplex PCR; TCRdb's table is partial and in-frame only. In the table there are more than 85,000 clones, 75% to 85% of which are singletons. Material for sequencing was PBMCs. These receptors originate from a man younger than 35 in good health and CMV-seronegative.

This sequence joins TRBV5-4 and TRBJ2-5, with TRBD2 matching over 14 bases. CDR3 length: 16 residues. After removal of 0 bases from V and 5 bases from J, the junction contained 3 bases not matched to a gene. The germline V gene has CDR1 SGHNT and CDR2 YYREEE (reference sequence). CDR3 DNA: TGTGCCAGCAGCTTGGCGGGACTAGCGGGAGAGGAGACCCAGTACTTC. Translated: CASSLAGLAGEETQYF.

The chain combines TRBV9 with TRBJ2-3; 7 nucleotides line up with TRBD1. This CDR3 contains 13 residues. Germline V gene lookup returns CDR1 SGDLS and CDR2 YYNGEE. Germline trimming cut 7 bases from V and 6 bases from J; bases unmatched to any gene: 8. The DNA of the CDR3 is TGTGCCAGCGGGACAGTGAAGACTGATACGCAGTATTTT. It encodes CASGTVKTDTQYF.

CDR3: CASSLFGTGGNYEQYF. CDR3 nucleotides: TGTGCCAGCAGTTTATTTGGGACAGGGGGAAACTACGAGCAGTACTTC. The chain recombines TRBV27 with TRBJ2-7, with 11 bases that match TRBD1. V trimming: 1 base; J trimming: 3 bases; junction bases outside the gene matches: 5. Per the germline V gene, CDR1 is MNHEY and CDR2 is SMNVEV (reference sequence). The CDR3 has 16 amino acids.

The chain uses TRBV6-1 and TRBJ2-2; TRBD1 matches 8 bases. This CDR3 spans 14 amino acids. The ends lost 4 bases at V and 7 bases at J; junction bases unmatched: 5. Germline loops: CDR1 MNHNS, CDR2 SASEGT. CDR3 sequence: CASSVNRGDGELFF. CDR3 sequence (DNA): TGTGCCAGCAGTGTAAACAGGGGGGACGGGGAGCTGTTTTTT.

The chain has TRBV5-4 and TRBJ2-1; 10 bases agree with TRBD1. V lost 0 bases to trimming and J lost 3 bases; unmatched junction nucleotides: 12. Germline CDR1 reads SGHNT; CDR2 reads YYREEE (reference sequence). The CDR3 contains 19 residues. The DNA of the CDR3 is TGTGCCAGCAGCTTGGGGGGCCGTGGACAGGGGGATTACTACAATGAGCAGTTCTTC. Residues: CASSLGGRGQGDYYNEQFF. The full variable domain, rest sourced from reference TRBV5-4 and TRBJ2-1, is ETGVTQSPTHLIKTRGQQVTLRCSSQSGHNTVSWYQQALGQGPQFIFQYYREEENGRGNFPPRFSGLQFPNYSSELNVNALELDDSALYLCASSLGGRGQGDYYNEQFFGPGTRLTVL.

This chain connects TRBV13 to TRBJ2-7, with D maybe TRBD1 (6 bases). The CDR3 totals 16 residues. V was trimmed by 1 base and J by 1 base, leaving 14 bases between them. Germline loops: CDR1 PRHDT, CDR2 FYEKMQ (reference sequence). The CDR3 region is CASSLADGTRSYEQYF. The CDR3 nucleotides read TGTGCCAGCAGCTTAGCAGACGGGACACGATCCTACGAGCAGTACTTC.

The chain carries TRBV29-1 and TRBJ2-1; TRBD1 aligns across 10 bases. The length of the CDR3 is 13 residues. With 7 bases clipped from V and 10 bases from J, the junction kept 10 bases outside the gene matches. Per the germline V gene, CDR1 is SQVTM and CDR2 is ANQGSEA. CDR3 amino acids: CSALTGGGREQFF. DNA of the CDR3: TGCAGCGCCCTGACAGGGGGCGGGAGGGAGCAGTTCTTC.

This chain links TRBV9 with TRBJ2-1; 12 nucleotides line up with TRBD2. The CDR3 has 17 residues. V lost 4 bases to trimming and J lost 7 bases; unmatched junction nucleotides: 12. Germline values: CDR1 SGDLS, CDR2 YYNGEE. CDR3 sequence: CASSPRLAGVNLNEQFF. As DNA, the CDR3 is TGTGCCAGCAGCCCCCGACTAGCGGGAGTTAACTTGAATGAGCAGTTCTTC.

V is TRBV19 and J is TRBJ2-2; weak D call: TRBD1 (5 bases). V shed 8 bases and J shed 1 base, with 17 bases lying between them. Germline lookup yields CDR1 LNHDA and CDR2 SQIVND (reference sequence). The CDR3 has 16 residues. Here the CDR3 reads CASRPPQGRNTGELFF. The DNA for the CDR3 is TGTGCCAGTCGTCCCCCGCAGGGAAGGAACACCGGGGAGCTGTTTTTT.

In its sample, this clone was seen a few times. This chain's CDR3 is CASRDRLYEQYF. CDR3 nucleotide sequence: TGTGCCAGCAGGGACAGGTTATACGAGCAGTACTTC. V usage is TRBV27 and J usage is TRBJ2-7; 7 bases map to TRBD1. Germline assignment: CDR1 MNHEY and CDR2 SMNVEV (reference sequence). The V segment lost 6 bases and the J segment 4 bases; nucleotides outside the gene matches: 3. This CDR3 has 12 residues.

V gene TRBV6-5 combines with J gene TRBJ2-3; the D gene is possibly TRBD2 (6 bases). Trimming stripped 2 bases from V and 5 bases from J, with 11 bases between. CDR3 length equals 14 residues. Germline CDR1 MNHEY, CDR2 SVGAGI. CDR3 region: CASSYGAGRDTQYF. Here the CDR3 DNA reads TGTGCCAGCAGTTACGGTGCGGGACGAGATACGCAGTATTTT.

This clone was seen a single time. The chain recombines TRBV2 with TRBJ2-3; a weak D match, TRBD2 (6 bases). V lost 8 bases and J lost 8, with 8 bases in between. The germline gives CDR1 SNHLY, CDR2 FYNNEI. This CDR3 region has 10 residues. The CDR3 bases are TGTGCCAGCGGCGGGATTACGCAGTATTTT. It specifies CASGGITQYF.

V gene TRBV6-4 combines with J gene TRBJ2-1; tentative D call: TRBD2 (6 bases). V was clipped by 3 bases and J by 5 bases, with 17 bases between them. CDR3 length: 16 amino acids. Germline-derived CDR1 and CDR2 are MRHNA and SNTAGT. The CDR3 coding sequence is TGTGCCAGCAGTGATGTTGAAACGGGAGATCACAATGAGCAGTTCTTC. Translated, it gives CASSDVETGDHNEQFF.

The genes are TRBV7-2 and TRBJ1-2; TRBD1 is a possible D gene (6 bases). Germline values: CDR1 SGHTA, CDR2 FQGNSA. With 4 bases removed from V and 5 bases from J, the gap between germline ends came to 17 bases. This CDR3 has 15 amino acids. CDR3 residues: CASSSPNRDLYGYTF. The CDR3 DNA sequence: TGTGCCAGCAGCTCCCCAAACAGGGATTTGTATGGCTACACCTTC. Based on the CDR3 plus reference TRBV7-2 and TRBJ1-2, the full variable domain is GAGVSQSPSNKVTEKGKDVELRCDPISGHTALYWYRQSLGQGLEFLIYFQGNSAPDKSGLPSDRFSAERTGGSVSTLTIQRTQQEDSAVYLCASSSPNRDLYGYTFGSGTRLTVV.

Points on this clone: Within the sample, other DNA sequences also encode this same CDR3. CDR3 bases: TGTGCCAGCAGTTTTTCGGGGACAGGCAATCAGCCCCAGCATTTT. It yields the protein CASSFSGTGNQPQHF. V and J are TRBV27 and TRBJ1-5; 7 bases map to TRBD1. From germline, CDR1 is MNHEY and CDR2 SMNVEV (reference sequence). V lost 3 bases, J lost 2 bases, and 4 bases stayed unmatched. CDR3 size: 15 residues.

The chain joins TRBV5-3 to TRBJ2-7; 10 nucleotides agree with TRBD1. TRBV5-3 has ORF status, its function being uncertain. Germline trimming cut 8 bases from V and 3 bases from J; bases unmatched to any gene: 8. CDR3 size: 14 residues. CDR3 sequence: CASSKGQGHYEQYF. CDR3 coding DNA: TGTGCCAGCTCAAAGGGACAGGGGCACTACGAGCAGTACTTC.

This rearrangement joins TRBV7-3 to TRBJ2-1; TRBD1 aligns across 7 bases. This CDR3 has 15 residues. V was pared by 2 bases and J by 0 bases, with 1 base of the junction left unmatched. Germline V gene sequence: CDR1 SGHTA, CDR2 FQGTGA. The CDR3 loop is CASSLGQDSYNEQFF. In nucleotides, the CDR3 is TGTGCCAGCAGCTTAGGACAGGACTCCTACAATGAGCAGTTCTTC.

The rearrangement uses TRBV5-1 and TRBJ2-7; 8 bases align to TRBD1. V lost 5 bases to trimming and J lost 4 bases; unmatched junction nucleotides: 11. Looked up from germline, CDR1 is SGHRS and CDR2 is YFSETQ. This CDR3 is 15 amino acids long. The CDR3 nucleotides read TGCGCCAGCAGGATAGATGGACAGGGCTCATACGAGCAGTACTTC. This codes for CASRIDGQGSYEQYF.

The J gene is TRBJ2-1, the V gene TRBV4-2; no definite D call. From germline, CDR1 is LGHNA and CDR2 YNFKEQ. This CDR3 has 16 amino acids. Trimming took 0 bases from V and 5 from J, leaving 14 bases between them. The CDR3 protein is CASSQDWRGNNNEQFF. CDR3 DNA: TGTGCCAGCAGCCAAGATTGGCGAGGTAACAACAATGAGCAGTTCTTC.

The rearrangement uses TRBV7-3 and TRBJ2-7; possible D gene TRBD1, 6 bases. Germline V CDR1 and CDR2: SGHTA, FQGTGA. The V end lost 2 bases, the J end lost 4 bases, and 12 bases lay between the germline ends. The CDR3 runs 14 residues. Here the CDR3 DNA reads TGTGCCAGCAGCTTATATGGGGGCGGGTACGAGCAGTACTTC. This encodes CASSLYGGGYEQYF.

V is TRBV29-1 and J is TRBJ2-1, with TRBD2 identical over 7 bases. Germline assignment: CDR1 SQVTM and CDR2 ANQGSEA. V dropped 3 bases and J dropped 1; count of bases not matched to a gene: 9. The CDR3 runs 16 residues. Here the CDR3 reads CSVEGWASGSYNEQFF. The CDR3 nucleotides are TGCAGCGTTGAGGGCTGGGCTAGCGGATCCTACAATGAGCAGTTCTTC.

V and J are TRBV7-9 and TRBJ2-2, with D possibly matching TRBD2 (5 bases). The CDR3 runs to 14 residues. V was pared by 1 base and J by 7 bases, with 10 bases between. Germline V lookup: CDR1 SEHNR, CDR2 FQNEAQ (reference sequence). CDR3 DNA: TGTGCCAGCAGCTTAGTGAGCCGGGGCGGGGAGCTGTTTTTT. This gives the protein CASSLVSRGGELFF.

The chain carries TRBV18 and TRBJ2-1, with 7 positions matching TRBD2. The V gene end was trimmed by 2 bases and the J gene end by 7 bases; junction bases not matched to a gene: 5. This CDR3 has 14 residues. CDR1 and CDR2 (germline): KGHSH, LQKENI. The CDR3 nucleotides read TGTGCCAGCTCACCAGGGGCGGGAGTAAATGAGCAGTTCTTC. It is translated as CASSPGAGVNEQFF.

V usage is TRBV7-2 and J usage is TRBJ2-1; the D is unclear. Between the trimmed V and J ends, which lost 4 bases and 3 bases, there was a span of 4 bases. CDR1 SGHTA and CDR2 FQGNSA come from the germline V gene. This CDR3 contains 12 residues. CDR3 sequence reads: CASSYYYNEQFF. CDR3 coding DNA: TGTGCCAGCAGCTACTACTACAATGAGCAGTTCTTC.

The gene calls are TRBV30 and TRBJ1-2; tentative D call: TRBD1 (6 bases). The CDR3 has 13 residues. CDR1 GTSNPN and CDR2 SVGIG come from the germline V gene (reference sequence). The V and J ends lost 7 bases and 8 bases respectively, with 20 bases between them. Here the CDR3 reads CASSFLGAGGYTF. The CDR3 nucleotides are TGTGCCTCCTCTTTCTTGGGGGCCGGGGGCTACACCTTC.

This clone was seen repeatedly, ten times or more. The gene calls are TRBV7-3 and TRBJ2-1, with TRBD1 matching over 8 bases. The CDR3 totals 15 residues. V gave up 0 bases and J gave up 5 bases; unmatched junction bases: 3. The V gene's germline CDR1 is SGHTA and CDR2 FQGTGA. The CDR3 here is CASSLTHRGDNEQFF. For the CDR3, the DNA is TGTGCCAGCAGCTTAACCCACAGGGGGGACAATGAGCAGTTCTTC.

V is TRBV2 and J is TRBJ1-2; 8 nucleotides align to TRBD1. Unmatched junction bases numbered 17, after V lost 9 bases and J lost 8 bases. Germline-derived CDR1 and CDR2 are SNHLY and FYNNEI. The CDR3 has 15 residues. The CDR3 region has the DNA TGTGCCAGAGCCGGAGGGACAGGAGGTTCTTACGGCTACACCTTC. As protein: CARAGGTGGSYGYTF. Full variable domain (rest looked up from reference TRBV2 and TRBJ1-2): EPEVTQTPSHQVTQMGQEVILRCVPISNHLYFYWYRQILGQKVEFLVSFYNNEISEKSEIFDDQFSVERPDGSNFTLKIRSTKLEDSAMYFCARAGGTGGSYGYTFGSGTRLTVV.

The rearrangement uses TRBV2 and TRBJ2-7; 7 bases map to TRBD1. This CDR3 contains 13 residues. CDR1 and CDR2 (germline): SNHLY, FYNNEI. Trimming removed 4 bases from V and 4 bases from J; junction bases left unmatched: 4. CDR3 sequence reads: CASSGGQLYEQYF. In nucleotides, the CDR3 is TGTGCCAGCAGTGGGGGACAGCTTTACGAGCAGTACTTC. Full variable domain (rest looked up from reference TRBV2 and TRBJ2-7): EPEVTQTPSHQVTQMGQEVILRCVPISNHLYFYWYRQILGQKVEFLVSFYNNEISEKSEIFDDQFSVERPDGSNFTLKIRSTKLEDSAMYFCASSGGQLYEQYFGPGTRLTVT.